This T cell receptor (beta chain) is drawn from a study of CD8 T cells in ankylosing spondylitis. The table lists this clonotype with a few counts. Its target is not known. Germline V gene sequence: CDR1 MGHRA, CDR2 YSYEKL. The CDR3 has 15 residues. V was cut by 4 bases and J by 3 bases, with 13 bases left in between. With molecular barcodes, quantitative 5'-RACE was used to make the TCR beta libraries. TCRdb redid the calling of the 5' RACE reads with MiXCR, one entry per CDR3 protein. The repertoire holds more than 650,000 distinct CDR3 sequences, with roughly 12% as singletons. Overall study results and limits: CD8+ cells made up the disease-linked clones, which were relatively rare in peripheral blood. Reports say disease-linked clones showed up significantly more in matched ankylosing spondylitis synovial fluid. What seemed typical of ankylosing spondylitis blood was a TCR beta motif built from 8 or 9 highly homologous variants.

This TCR was recovered from a male donor with ankylosing spondylitis. Sequencing was done on a sample of blood, either unsorted or a sorted T cell fraction (not recorded which). The chain employs TRBV4-1 and TRBJ1-5; weak D call: TRBD1 (5 bases). The CDR3 spells CASSPTGLYNQPQHF. In DNA form, the CDR3 reads TGCGCCAGCAGCCCGACGGGACTCTACAATCAGCCCCAGCATTTT.